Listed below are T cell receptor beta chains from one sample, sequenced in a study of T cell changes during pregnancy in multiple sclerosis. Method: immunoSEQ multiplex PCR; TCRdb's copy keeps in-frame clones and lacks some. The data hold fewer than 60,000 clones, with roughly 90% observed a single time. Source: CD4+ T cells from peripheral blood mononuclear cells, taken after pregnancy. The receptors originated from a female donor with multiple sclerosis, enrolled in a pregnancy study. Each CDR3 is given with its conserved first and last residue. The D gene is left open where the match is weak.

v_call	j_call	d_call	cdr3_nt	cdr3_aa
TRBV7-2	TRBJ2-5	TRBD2	TGTGCCAGCTTGCGGGGGTGGCAAGAGACCCAGTACTTC	CASLRGWQETQYF
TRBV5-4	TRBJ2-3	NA	TGTGCCAGCTTCGGCCTAGGCGGGCAGTATTTT	CASFGLGGQYF
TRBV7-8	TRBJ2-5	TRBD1	TGTGCCAGCAGCTTAGGGACAGGGGGCAGAGAGACCCAGTACTTC	CASSLGTGGRETQYF
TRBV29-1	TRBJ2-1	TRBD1	TGCAGCGGGGGGACAGTCAATGAGCAGTTCTTC	CSGGTVNEQFF
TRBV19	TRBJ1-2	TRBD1	TGTGCCAGTAGTACCGCGGTCCGTCCGGGACAGGGGCAACTCTATGGCTACACCTTC	CASSTAVRPGQGQLYGYTF
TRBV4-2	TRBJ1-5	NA	TGTGCCAGCAGCCAAGAACCCCAGGCTGTTAGCAATCAGCCCCAGCATTTT	CASSQEPQAVSNQPQHF
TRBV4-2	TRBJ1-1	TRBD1	TGTGCCAGCAGCCAAGAACCTTCCCCGGGACAGGGGAACACTGAAGCTTTCTTT	CASSQEPSPGQGNTEAFF
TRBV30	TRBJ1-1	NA	TGTGCCTGGAGTCCCCCAGGGGCCACTGAAGCTTTCTTT	CAWSPPGATEAFF
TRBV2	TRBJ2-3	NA	TGTGCCAGCAGTGAAAGCGATACGCAGTATTTT	CASSESDTQYF
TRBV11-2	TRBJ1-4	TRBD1	TGTGCCAGCAGCTTAGGTCCGACAGGGGGCTATGAAAAACTGTTTTTT	CASSLGPTGGYEKLFF
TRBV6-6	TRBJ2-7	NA	TGTGCCAGCAGTTACGGGACACCGTCCTCCTACGAGCAGTACTTC	CASSYGTPSSYEQYF
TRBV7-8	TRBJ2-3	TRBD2	TGTGCCAGCAGCTCCCCCGGACTAGATACAGATACGCAGTATTTT	CASSSPGLDTDTQYF
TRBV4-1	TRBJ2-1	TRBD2	TGCGCCAGCAGCCAAGTTGACTTAGGACTAGCGGGGGGAAATGAGCAGTTCTTC	CASSQVDLGLAGGNEQFF
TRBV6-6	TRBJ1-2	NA	TGTGCCAGCAGTTACCGGGGGGGTGGCTACACCTTC	CASSYRGGGYTF
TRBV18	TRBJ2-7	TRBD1	TGTGCCAGCTCACCACCTGGGTCCGGGACAGGCTCCTACGAGCAGTACTTC	CASSPPGSGTGSYEQYF
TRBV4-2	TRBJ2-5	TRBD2	TGTGCCAGCAGCCATTCTAGCGGGGGGTCCTCACTTGGGAAACAAGAGACCCAGTACTTC	CASSHSSGGSSLGKQETQYF
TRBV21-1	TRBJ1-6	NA	TGTGCCAGCAGGTTTACCGGGACAGATTATAATTCACCCCTCCACTTT	CASRFTGTDYNSPLHF
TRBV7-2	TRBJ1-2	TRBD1	TGTGCCAGCAGGACTGCAGGGGGCGCAGCTAACTATGGCTACACCTTC	CASRTAGGAANYGYTF
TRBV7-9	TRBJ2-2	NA	TGTGCCAGCAGCCTCGGCCAGGGTTCCGGGGAGCTGTTTTTT	CASSLGQGSGELFF
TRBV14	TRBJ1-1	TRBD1	TGTGCCAGCAGCCAAGAACTTTCCAGGGGGGAAGCTTTCTTT	CASSQELSRGEAFF